These 10 T cell receptor beta chains originate from one sample sequenced in a study of T-cell reconstitution after alpha-beta-depleted transplantation in children. It was with unique molecular identifiers that the TCRbeta library was prepared. TCRdb recomputed calls from the PCR reads with MiXCR, one row per CDR3 protein. Of 580,000 or so distinct CDR3 sequences listed, 23% were seen once; the top ten hold 12% to 15%. Sequencing used PBMCs, mostly from graft donor cells, obtained 360 days after TCRalphabeta/CD19-depleted stem cell transplant. These receptors were obtained from a boy younger than two who had a stem cell transplant for acute myeloid leukemia, so the T cells may come from the graft donor.

The chain joins TRBV29-1 to TRBJ2-4, with D uncertain. There are 19 residues in the CDR3. V was clipped by 1 base and J by 0 bases, with 22 bases between them. Germline loops: CDR1 SQVTM, CDR2 ANQGSEA. CDR3 protein: CSVEVGPPLVPIAKNIQYF. CDR3 sequence (DNA): TGCAGCGTTGAAGTTGGGCCTCCATTAGTACCCATAGCCAAAAACATTCAGTACTTC. The full variable domain, in which reference TRBV29-1 and TRBJ2-4 provide the parts outside the CDR3, is SAVISQKPSRDICQRGTSLTIQCQVDSQVTMMFWYRQQPGQSLTLIATANQGSEATYESGFVIDKFPISRPNLTFSTLTVSNMSPEDSSIYLCSVEVGPPLVPIAKNIQYFGAGTRLSVL.

This clonotype was observed a handful of times. This chain joins TRBV11-3 and TRBJ2-5; D is uncertain. CDR3 length: 15 amino acids. Trimming cost V 4 bases and J 2 bases, with 14 bases left between them. Per the germline V gene, CDR1 is SGHNT and CDR2 is YENEEA. CDR3 loop: CASSSLNKEQETQYF. The CDR3 nucleotides read TGTGCCAGCAGCTCCCTTAACAAGGAACAAGAGACCCAGTACTTC.

This chain links TRBV20-1 with TRBJ2-4; D not certain. Germline-derived CDR1 and CDR2 are DFQATT and SNEGSKA (reference sequence). The V end was cut by 2 bases, the J end by 6 bases, with 11 bases between. The CDR3 runs 13 residues. CDR3 coding DNA: TGCAGTGCTAGATGGACGGTTACAAACATTCAGTACTTC. Its protein product is CSARWTVTNIQYF.

The table lists this clonotype with many counts. The rearrangement links TRBV12-3 or TRBV12-4 to TRBJ2-5; perhaps TRBD1 as D (6 bases). V lost 6 bases to trimming and J lost 5 bases, with 16 bases between them. This CDR3 has 14 amino acids. The CDR3 spells CASREQGWEETQYF. In nucleotides, the CDR3 is TGTGCCAGCAGGGAACAGGGATGGGAGGAGACCCAGTACTTC.

This clonotype was observed a single time. This sequence joins TRBV4-2 and TRBJ1-2; D uncertain. The CDR3 runs to 15 residues. Germline values: CDR1 LGHNA, CDR2 YNFKEQ. Trimming took 0 bases from V and 2 from J, leaving 10 bases between them. CDR3 amino acids: CASSQDLVLNYGYTF. For the CDR3, the DNA is TGTGCCAGCAGCCAAGATCTGGTCCTCAACTATGGCTACACCTTC.

There are many counts of this clonotype. V usage is TRBV29-1 and J usage is TRBJ1-1; 7 nucleotides agree with TRBD1. Germline V gene sequence: CDR1 SQVTM, CDR2 ANQGSEA. With 7 bases clipped from V and 1 base from J, the junction kept 9 bases outside the gene matches. The CDR3 extends over 14 amino acids. The CDR3 nucleotides read TGCAGCGCCCCGCTGGGACAGAGGAACACTGAAGCTTTCTTT. This sequence encodes CSAPLGQRNTEAFF.

The chain recombines TRBV5-1 with TRBJ2-5; 9 positions match TRBD2. V dropped 3 bases and J dropped 5; count of bases not matched to a gene: 20. This CDR3 is built from 19 residues. CDR1 is SGHRS, CDR2 YFSETQ, per germline. The CDR3 coding sequence is TGCGCCAGCAGCTCGGCGGACCGCAGCGGGGGGTCAAGGTGGGAGACCCAGTACTTC. This encodes CASSSADRSGGSRWETQYF.

The chain recombines TRBV12-3 or TRBV12-4 with TRBJ1-1; TRBD1 might be the D (5 bases). Trimming left V 5 bases short and J 11 bases short, with 24 bases between. This CDR3 is built from 15 residues. The CDR3 bases are TGTGCCAGCAGTCCCCGGGGCAGCGGGTCAGTTAAGGCTTTCTTT. Translation: CASSPRGSGSVKAFF.

CDR3 sequence (DNA): TGTGCCAGCAGCCCGCCGGAGTTGGCCCTCCACTTT. Its translation: CASSPPELALHF. The V call is TRBV11-2, the J call TRBJ1-6, with D unclear. Trimming took off 5 bases at V and 14 bases at J, with 13 bases between the two ends. CDR1 SGHAT and CDR2 FQNNGV come from the germline V gene. The CDR3 runs 12 residues.

Remarks on this clonotype: A read error may be the cause here, since a much bigger clone is one base away. This chain uses TRBV3-1 with TRBJ2-2, with unresolved D. Trimming pared 7 bases from V and 0 bases from J, leaving 9 bases between. CDR3 length: 14 amino acids. Germline V gene sequence: CDR1 LGHDT, CDR2 YNNKEL (reference sequence). The CDR3 region has the DNA TGTGCCAGCAAGAGGTCCTCGAACACCGGGGAGCTGTTTTTT. This sequence encodes CASKRSSNTGELFF. The full variable domain, completed using reference TRBV3-1 and TRBJ2-2, is DTAVSQTPKYLVTQMGNDKSIKCEQNLGHDTMYWYKQDSKKFLKIMFSYNNKELIINETVPNRFSPKSPDKAHLNLHINSLELGDSAVYFCASKRSSNTGELFFGEGSRLTVL.